The 18 T cell receptor beta chains below all came from one sample that was sequenced in a study of response to subunit inactivated influenza vaccine listed by TCRdb under 2018. The time point tag for this specimen amounts to: 45 days after influenza vaccine administration. Libraries came from RT-PCR. TCRdb records Illumina HiSeq 2500 as the sequencer. TCRdb applied fastp at Q25 and MiXCR to the public reads, then kept only in-frame beta chains. Rows with a matching CDR3 protein are joined into one entry that keeps the most common DNA and genes. In this sample the table shows hundreds of thousands of distinct CDR3 sequences, 10% to 15% of which occur a single time. Around 14% of the sample is taken by the ten largest. The material sequenced was PBMCs from blood, taken 45 days after vaccination. The source of these receptors is a man aged 45-65 years who received an inactivated influenza vaccine. Donor details come from another sample of the same person, matched by shared clones.

In this sample, this clonotype turned up a few times. The chain combines TRBV6-2 or TRBV6-3 with TRBJ2-7; D may be TRBD1 (6 bases). The V end lost 2 bases, the J end lost 1 base, and 18 bases lay between the germline ends. The germline CDR1 and CDR2 sequences are MNHEY and SVGEGT. CDR3 length equals 17 residues. Here the CDR3 reads CASSYPKGTLQSYEQYF. DNA for the CDR3: TGTGCCAGCAGTTACCCTAAAGGGACATTGCAATCCTACGAGCAGTACTTC.

A few counts support this clonotype. CDR3 amino acids: CASSLRDSSEKLFF. The DNA for the CDR3 is TGCGCCAGCAGCCTGCGGGACAGTAGTGAAAAACTGTTTTTT. The V and J genes are TRBV5-1 and TRBJ1-4; 7 nucleotides align to TRBD1. The germline V gene encodes CDR1 SGHRS and CDR2 YFSETQ. CDR3 length equals 14 residues. Trimming took 4 bases from V and 7 from J; bases not matched to a gene: 7.

The rearrangement uses TRBV15 and TRBJ2-5; D remains ambiguous. Germline CDR1 reads LNHNV; CDR2 reads YYDKDF (reference sequence). This CDR3 has 13 residues. Trimming shortened V by 4 bases and J by 4 bases, and 10 bases separated the two germline ends. DNA for the CDR3: TGTGCCACCAGCACCAGCGTTGCAGAGACCCAGTACTTC. Protein: CATSTSVAETQYF.

The chain uses TRBV20-1 and TRBJ2-7; TRBD1 might be the D (5 bases). The CDR3 is 15 residues long. V lost 6 bases and J lost 1, with 19 bases in between. CDR1 is DFQATT and CDR2 is SNEGSKA in the germline V gene (reference sequence). Here the CDR3 DNA reads TGCAGTGCCACCCAGGGCGTTGGGGTTTCCTACGAGCAGTACTTC. Translation: CSATQGVGVSYEQYF.

This clonotype came up a few times. The V call is TRBV7-9, the J call TRBJ2-4; tentatively, D is TRBD2 (6 bases). Germline V CDR1 and CDR2: SEHNR, FQNEAQ (reference sequence). V gave up 0 bases and J gave up 8 bases, with 11 bases separating them. The CDR3 extends over 14 amino acids. CDR3 sequence reads: CASSLALTGDIQYF. CDR3 sequence (DNA): TGTGCCAGCAGCTTAGCCCTCACGGGGGACATTCAGTACTTC.

The J gene is TRBJ2-7, the V gene TRBV7-9, with D uncertain. Deletions cut 3 bases from V and 7 bases from J, with 10 bases between. The CDR3 consists of 12 residues. The germline CDR1 and CDR2 sequences are SEHNR and FQNEAQ (reference sequence). The CDR3 is CASSFGEGEQYF. The CDR3 nucleotides read TGTGCCAGCAGCTTTGGGGAAGGGGAGCAGTACTTC.

This clonotype came up a few times. This rearrangement joins TRBV3-1 to TRBJ2-1, with 9 bases matching TRBD2. The J segment lost 9 bases and the V segment lost 3 bases, leaving 6 bases of the junction unmatched. Germline CDR1 reads LGHDT; CDR2 reads YNNKEL (reference sequence). There are 14 residues in the CDR3. CDR3 region: CASSQSSGSREQFF. CDR3 coding DNA: TGTGCCAGCAGCCAGAGTAGCGGGAGTCGTGAGCAGTTCTTC.

This clonotype was recorded a few times. The chain couples TRBV5-1 to TRBJ2-3; 9 bases match TRBD2. This CDR3 spans 16 amino acids. CDR1 and CDR2 from the germline V gene are SGHRS and YFSETQ. Trimming took 6 bases from V and 1 from J; bases not matched to a gene: 9. The CDR3 coding sequence is TGCGCCAGCAACCAGTGGCGGGAGGGCGGCACAGATACGCAGTATTTT. Translating gives CASNQWREGGTDTQYF.

The gene calls are TRBV20-1 and TRBJ2-2; 7 bases are a match to TRBD2. J lost 4 bases, V lost 4 bases, and 12 bases had no gene match. CDR1 is DFQATT and CDR2 is SNEGSKA in the germline V gene (reference sequence). This CDR3 contains 16 residues. The CDR3 coding sequence is TGCAGTGCTAATAACCGACTAGCTGGGGGCACCGGGGAGCTGTTTTTT. Its translation is CSANNRLAGGTGELFF.

The sample holds one count of this clonotype. The chain combines TRBV14 with TRBJ2-2; the D is unclear. The CDR3 length is 13 residues. Trimming pared 4 bases from V and 6 bases from J, leaving 9 bases between. CDR1 is SGHDN and CDR2 is FVKESK in the germline V gene. The CDR3 reads CASSLRPAGELFF. DNA of the CDR3: TGTGCCAGCAGCCTACGACCTGCCGGGGAGCTGTTTTTT.

This clonotype was seen more than once but under ten times. This chain joins TRBV7-2 and TRBJ2-7, with 9 positions matching TRBD1. From germline, CDR1 is SGHTA and CDR2 FQGNSA. The CDR3 length is 16 residues. V trimming: 1 base; J trimming: 5 bases; junction bases outside the gene matches: 9. The CDR3 sequence: CASSLVSGQGGDEQYF. The CDR3 DNA sequence: TGTGCCAGCAGCTTAGTGTCGGGACAGGGCGGCGACGAGCAGTACTTC.

There are a few counts of this clonotype. V is TRBV9 and J is TRBJ2-1; D gene uncertain. Trimming pared 3 bases from V and 3 bases from J, leaving 16 bases between. This CDR3 contains 16 residues. Germline lookup yields CDR1 SGDLS and CDR2 YYNGEE. The CDR3 loop reads CASSGGSPPLYNEQFF. DNA of the CDR3: TGTGCCAGCAGCGGAGGAAGCCCCCCCCTCTACAATGAGCAGTTCTTC.

This clonotype was detected only a few times. This chain links TRBV15 with TRBJ2-5; D might be TRBD1 or TRBD2, each matching 5 bases. This CDR3 has 15 amino acids. V was trimmed by 0 bases and J by 7 bases, leaving 15 bases between them. Per the germline V gene, CDR1 is LNHNV and CDR2 is YYDKDF (reference sequence). The CDR3 loop reads CATSRDRGGFGTQYF. CDR3 coding DNA: TGTGCCACCAGCAGAGATCGGGGCGGTTTTGGGACCCAGTACTTC.

Many counts were recorded for this clonotype. The chain couples TRBV6-2 or TRBV6-3 to TRBJ2-3, with a tentative D call TRBD2 (6 bases). The CDR3 loop spans 14 amino acids. Trimming took off 5 bases at V and 2 bases at J, with 11 bases between the two ends. Germline-derived CDR1 and CDR2 are MNHEY and SVGEGT. The CDR3 bases are TGTGCCAGCAGTCCCGGGACTCTCACAGATACGCAGTATTTT. Amino acid sequence: CASSPGTLTDTQYF.

In its sample, this clonotype was seen many times. The rearrangement joins TRBV20-1 to TRBJ1-1, with 7 bases fitting TRBD1. V lost 0 bases to trimming and J lost 9 bases; unmatched junction nucleotides: 7. There are 13 residues in the CDR3. The germline V gene has CDR1 DFQATT and CDR2 SNEGSKA (reference sequence). This CDR3 reads CSARDGPGQKAFF. CDR3 in DNA: TGCAGTGCTAGAGATGGACCGGGACAGAAAGCTTTCTTT.

The chain recombines TRBV4-2 with TRBJ2-6, with D unresolved. The CDR3 is made up of 16 amino acids. Germline V CDR1 and CDR2: LGHNA, YNFKEQ. Trimming took off 0 bases at V and 0 bases at J, with 6 bases between the two ends. CDR3 in DNA: TGTGCCAGCAGCCAAGAAGGAAGCTCTGGGGCCAACGTCCTGACTTTC. It translates to CASSQEGSSGANVLTF.

The table lists this clonotype with many counts. The chain is built from TRBV7-6 and TRBJ2-7; D may match TRBD1 or TRBD2 (5 bases each). CDR3 length: 15 amino acids. Germline CDR1 SGHVS, CDR2 FNYEAQ. The V and J ends lost 4 bases and 0 bases respectively, with 13 bases between them. The CDR3 reads CASSWSGTASYEQYF. The CDR3 DNA reads TGTGCCAGCAGCTGGTCCGGGACGGCCTCCTACGAGCAGTACTTC.

This clonotype was found once. This chain links TRBV12-3 or TRBV12-4 with TRBJ2-1, with TRBD1 matching 9 bases. Unmatched junction bases numbered 19, after V lost 8 bases and J lost 8 bases. This CDR3 region has 17 residues. As DNA, the CDR3 is TGTGCCAGCCGTGCCGGACAGGGGAGACTCCTCGGCGATGAGCAGTTCTTC. Translation gives CASRAGQGRLLGDEQFF.